This TCR beta chain appears in the sequencing data of a study of T cell repertoires in cytomegalovirus infection. Germline assignment: CDR1 LNHDA and CDR2 SQIVND (reference sequence). CDR3 size: 15 residues. On this clonotype: Its antigen is not known. Germline and junction disagree at one end, which may indicate a read error.

TCRdb fed the reads into MiXCR, producing one record per CDR3 protein. The table records about a million distinct CDR3 sequences, more than 25% of them present only once. The starting material was cultured CD8+ T cells from PBMCs, obtained from culture after CMV antigen stimulation. This sequence joins TRBV19 and TRBJ2-2; D may be TRBD1 (6 bases). This clonotype was obtained from a human donor in good health (CMV status not recorded). Some clones in this sample may be carry-over from other donors' samples. For the CDR3, the DNA is TGTGTCAGTAACTCAGGGGTTTGGAACACCGGGGAGCTGTTTTTT. It is translated as CVSNSGVWNTGELFF.